This T cell receptor (beta chain) is from a study of Graves' ophthalmopathy and Graves' hyperthyroidism (dated by TCRdb to 2016 to 2019). In the study overall: Peripheral blood was collected before any treatment was given, at the time of initial diagnosis. In total, approximately 140 blood samples were TCR-sequenced: 43 ophthalmopathy, 75 hyperthyroidism and some 17 hyperthyroidism-to-ophthalmopathy patients. The independent validation cohort included approximately 19 hyperthyroidism patients plus 17 patients who later progressed from hyperthyroidism to ophthalmopathy. Following sampling, methimazole starting at 30 mg daily was administered to hyperthyroidism patients, and high-dose intravenous methylprednisolone was administered to ophthalmopathy patients. T-cell repertoires of thyroid tissue and blood were compared in over 5 hyperthyroidism patients. To tell Graves' ophthalmopathy apart from Graves' hyperthyroidism, and to predict which patients would progress to ophthalmopathy, the study relied on TCR beta repertoire signatures. To explore V-J signatures that separate ophthalmopathy from hyperthyroidism, a discovery set of approximately 100 patients was enrolled, consisting of 43 with ophthalmopathy and roughly 59 with stable hyperthyroidism.

General conclusions and limits of the study: Most expanded thyroid clonotypes with a frequency above 0.001 also appeared in blood, which suggests that blood repertoires may reflect the immune response in the thyroid. In cross-validation, the 13-signature model distinguished ophthalmopathy from stable hyperthyroidism with 85% to 90% sensitivity and about 84% specificity, and in the test set the corresponding values were approximately 80% and 75%. No statistical method was used to predetermine the sample size, and group allocation was not hidden from the investigators. In validation, the model predicted ophthalmopathy progression with 70.59% sensitivity and 72% to 80% specificity; more than ten predicted patients were CT-confirmed with GO in a median of approximately six months.

Ophthalmopathy patients had moderately to severely active disease, Clinical Activity Score of at least 3, NOSPECS grade of at least 4, and disease duration under 3 months. Anyone with other autoimmune diseases, uncontrolled infections, pregnancy or lactation was excluded from the study. Diagnosis relied on clinical symptoms, serum thyroxine, TRAb, thyroid ultrasound and orbital computed tomography. Using Ficoll-Paque density gradient centrifugation, PBMCs were isolated from about 9.2 ml of fresh peripheral blood. Trizol reagent was used to extract the total RNA, and its quality was then checked on an Agilent 2100 Bioanalyzer. For repertoire sequencing, the TCR beta CDR3 regions were amplified from RNA transcripts. A first-round RT-PCR used HTBI primers with the Qiagen OneStep RT-PCR kit, followed by a second-round multiplex PCR, size selection and purification. Libraries were sequenced paired-end with 100 bp reads on an Illumina HiSeq2000. Regarding the original processing steps: SOAPnuke was used for read processing, and reads with adapters, uncalled bases, a mean Phred below 15, or no exact constant-primer or identifier match were discarded. COPE v1.2.5 was used to merge the high-quality paired reads. Clonotypes were defined as unique nucleotide sequences and were aligned to IMGT TRB V, D and J references using MiTCR v1.1. Analysis was restricted to V-J combinations with a frequency above 0.0001, which covered roughly 99% of repertoires. A TCR clonal expansion and chaos score per V-J combination was defined as the ratio of F50 clonal expansion to chaos observed in the TCRdist matrix. Welch's t-statistics and random forest were used to narrow the features down to about a dozen V-J combinations, which were then fed into a naive Bayes classifier. The similarity between thyroid and blood repertoires was quantified using the Morisita-Horn index. The public reads were reanalyzed by TCRdb: fastp trimming at Q25, MiXCR alignment, in-frame beta chains only. Rows are combined by CDR3 protein, so each entry shows the most common genes and DNA. The V and J calls, along with clone size, are taken from TCRdb and not from the paper's own processing. The table for this sample lists hundreds of thousands of distinct CDR3 sequences; about 38% of them were counted only once. The ten top clones hold 2.5% to 3.5% of the sample.

The germline V gene sets CDR1 to ENHRY and CDR2 to SYGVKD. The CDR3 contains 14 residues, cysteine and phenylalanine counted. The CDR3 DNA has 42 bases and is translated from base 1. V was cut back by 3 bases and J by 7 bases, leaving a gap of 13 bases between them. In the case of this clonotype: The specificity of this receptor is unknown. Per-nucleotide qualities are absent, and no much larger clonotype sits a single base away.

The sample comprised peripheral blood. The V and J genes are TRBV10-3 and TRBJ1-5; perhaps TRBD1 is the D gene, with 5 bases matching. The sequence came from an adult man with Graves' ophthalmopathy. The sequence in DNA is TGTGCCATCAGTGACAGGGATCTCGGACAGCCCCAGCATTTT. It codes for CAISDRDLGQPQHF.